This T cell receptor (beta chain) was profiled in a study of vaccination effects on CD4 cells after COVID-19. Before sequencing, viral peptide pools were used by the ViraFEST assay to expand antigen-specific CD4+ T cells. Following culture for about 11 days, CD4+ T cells were isolated. The person had PCR-confirmed SARS-CoV-2 infection between March and December 2020. Unmatched junction bases numbered 9, after V lost 4 bases and J lost 4 bases. CDR1 and CDR2 (germline): SGHRS, YFSETQ. The length of the CDR3 is 16 residues. Assay used: immunoSEQ multiplex PCR; TCRdb lists only in-frame clones, some missing. The repertoire holds 30,000 to 35,000 clones, with about 72% as singletons. For this clone: Its antigen is not identified.

The receptor's source is a human donor who had a prior SARS-CoV-2 infection. This chain joins TRBV5-1 and TRBJ2-3; 10 bases map to TRBD2. Sequences were derived from CD4+ T cells from PBMCs cultured with a peptide pool, sampled before COVID-19 vaccination. In nucleotides, the CDR3 is TGCGCCAGCAGCCCGCGACTAGCGGGTAGGGCAGATACGCAGTATTTT. Translated, it gives CASSPRLAGRADTQYF.